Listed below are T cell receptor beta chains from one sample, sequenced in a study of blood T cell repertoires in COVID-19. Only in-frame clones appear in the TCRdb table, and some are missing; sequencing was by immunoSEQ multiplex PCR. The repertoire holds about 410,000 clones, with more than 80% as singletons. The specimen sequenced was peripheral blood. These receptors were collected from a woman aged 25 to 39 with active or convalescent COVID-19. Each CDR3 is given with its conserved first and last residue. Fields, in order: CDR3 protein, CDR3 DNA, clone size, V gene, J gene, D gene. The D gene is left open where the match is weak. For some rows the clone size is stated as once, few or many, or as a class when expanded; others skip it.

CDR3: CASSQGLAKETQYF
DNA: TGTGCCAGCAGCCAGGGACTAGCGAAAGAGACCCAGTACTTC
size: NA
V: TRBV14
J: TRBJ2-5
D: TRBD2

CDR3: CSVAGLGETQYF
DNA: TGCAGCGTGGCAGGGCTTGGCGAGACCCAGTACTTC
size: NA
V: TRBV29-1
J: TRBJ2-5
D: NA

CDR3: CASSVLSFVNTDTQYF
DNA: TGTGCCAGCAGCGTACTGAGCTTTGTTAACACAGATACGCAGTATTTT
size: NA
V: TRBV9
J: TRBJ2-3
D: NA

CDR3: CATSSLWTSAYEQYF
DNA: TGTGCCACCAGCAGTTTATGGACTAGCGCCTACGAGCAGTACTTC
size: once
V: TRBV15
J: TRBJ2-7
D: TRBD2

CDR3: CASSEPGHLNTEAFF
DNA: TGTGCCAGCAGTGAGCCGGGACATCTGAACACTGAAGCTTTCTTT
size: NA
V: TRBV6-1
J: TRBJ1-1
D: NA

CDR3: CASSQGNEKLFF
DNA: TGCGCCAGCAGCCAGGGCAATGAAAAACTGTTTTTT
size: NA
V: TRBV5-1
J: TRBJ1-4
D: NA

CDR3: CASSPYMLAAGDNEQFF
DNA: TGTGCCAGCAGCCCTTACATGCTAGCGGCAGGTGACAATGAGCAGTTCTTC
size: NA
V: TRBV3-1/TRBV3-2
J: TRBJ2-1
D: TRBD2

CDR3: CAISESGQGATDTQYF
DNA: TGTGCCATCAGTGAGTCAGGACAGGGGGCAACAGATACGCAGTATTTT
size: NA
V: TRBV10-3
J: TRBJ2-3
D: TRBD1

CDR3: CSVEVLAGAPDTQYF
DNA: TGCAGCGTTGAAGTCTTAGCGGGAGCTCCAGATACGCAGTATTTT
size: NA
V: TRBV29-1
J: TRBJ2-3
D: TRBD2

CDR3: CASSQRLAGAVGELFF
DNA: TGTGCCAGCTCACAACGACTAGCGGGAGCGGTCGGGGAGCTGTTTTTT
size: NA
V: TRBV18
J: TRBJ2-2
D: TRBD2

CDR3: CASSQGPSGYNEQFF
DNA: TGTGCCAGCAGCCAGGGTCCTAGCGGATACAATGAGCAGTTCTTC
size: NA
V: TRBV3-1/TRBV3-2
J: TRBJ2-1
D: TRBD2

CDR3: CASSQDLTGDSYNSPLHF
DNA: TGCGCCAGCAGCCAAGATCTGACAGGGGACTCCTATAATTCACCCCTCCACTTT
size: NA
V: TRBV4-1
J: TRBJ1-6
D: TRBD1

CDR3: CASSRHGGYGYTF
DNA: TGTGCCAGCAGCCGACATGGGGGGTATGGCTACACCTTC
size: once
V: TRBV28
J: TRBJ1-2
D: NA

CDR3: CASSPSGRLQFF
DNA: TGTGCCAGCAGCCCTAGCGGGAGATTACAGTTCTTC
size: NA
V: TRBV14
J: TRBJ2-1
D: TRBD2

CDR3: CASSTNRGSPQHF
DNA: TGTGCCAGCAGCACTAACAGGGGTTCGCCCCAGCATTTT
size: NA
V: TRBV4-2
J: TRBJ1-5
D: TRBD1

CDR3: CASSSPFGDRGFYEQFF
DNA: TGTGCCAGCAGCTCGCCGTTCGGGGACAGGGGTTTCTATGAGCAGTTCTTC
size: once
V: TRBV7-2
J: TRBJ2-1
D: TRBD1

CDR3: CASSTGTSGSVLDTQYF
DNA: TGCGCCAGCAGTACCGGGACTAGCGGGAGCGTTTTAGATACGCAGTATTTT
size: NA
V: TRBV5-1
J: TRBJ2-3
D: TRBD2

CDR3: CASSQAGTSRKEETQYF
DNA: TGTGCCAGCAGCCAAGCGGGGACTAGTCGAAAAGAAGAGACCCAGTACTTC
size: NA
V: TRBV5-4
J: TRBJ2-5
D: TRBD2

CDR3: CASGGLASSEQYF
DNA: TGTGCCAGCGGAGGGCTGGCCTCTAGCGAGCAGTACTTC
size: NA
V: TRBV19
J: TRBJ2-7
D: NA

CDR3: CASSYGITYNEQFF
DNA: TGTGCCAGCAGCTACGGGATAACCTACAATGAGCAGTTCTTC
size: few
V: TRBV7-9
J: TRBJ2-1
D: NA

CDR3: CASSIMTGGPYNEQFF
DNA: TGTGCCAGTAGTATTATGACGGGGGGCCCCTACAATGAGCAGTTCTTC
size: NA
V: TRBV19
J: TRBJ2-1
D: NA

CDR3: CASSPGETQYF
DNA: TGTGCCAGCAGCCCCGGGGAGACCCAGTACTTC
size: NA
V: TRBV3-1/TRBV3-2
J: TRBJ2-5
D: NA